This T cell receptor beta chain is from a study of T cells in Graves' hyperthyroidism and ophthalmopathy. Template material for amplifying TCR beta CDR3 regions consisted of RNA transcripts. The TCR CDR3 was amplified in a first-round RT-PCR using the HTBI primer set. TCRdb processed the multiplex PCR reads anew with MiXCR; each CDR3 protein has one entry. The sample holds about 210,000 distinct CDR3 sequences, 17% seen once. This receptor was taken from a middle-aged man with Graves' hyperthyroidism. The sequenced sample consisted of blood.

The CDR3 reads CASSELGGRAPYNEQFF. The CDR3, as DNA: TGTGCCAGCAGTGAACTAGGGGGGAGGGCCCCCTACAATGAGCAGTTCTTC. The chain joins TRBV25-1 to TRBJ2-1, with D perhaps matching TRBD2 (7 bases). There are 17 residues in the CDR3. Looked up from germline, CDR1 is MGHDK and CDR2 is SYGVNS. V was trimmed by 2 bases and J by 2 bases, leaving 16 bases between them.